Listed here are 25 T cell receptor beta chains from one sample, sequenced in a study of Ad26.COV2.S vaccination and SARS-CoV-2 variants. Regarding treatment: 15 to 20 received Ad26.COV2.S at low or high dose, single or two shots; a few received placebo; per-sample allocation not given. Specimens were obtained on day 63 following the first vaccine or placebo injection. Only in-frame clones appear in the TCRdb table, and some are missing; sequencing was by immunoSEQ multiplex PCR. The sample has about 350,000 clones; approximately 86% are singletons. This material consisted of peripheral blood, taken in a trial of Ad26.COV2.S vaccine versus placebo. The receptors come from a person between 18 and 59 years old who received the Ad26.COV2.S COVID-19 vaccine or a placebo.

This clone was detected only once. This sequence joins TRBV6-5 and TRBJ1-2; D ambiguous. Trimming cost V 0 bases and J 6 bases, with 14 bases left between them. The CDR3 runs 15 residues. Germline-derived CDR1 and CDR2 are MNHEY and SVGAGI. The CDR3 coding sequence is TGTGCCAGCAGTTACTCCCCCCAAGTGTTTAATGGCTACACCTTC. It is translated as CASSYSPQVFNGYTF.

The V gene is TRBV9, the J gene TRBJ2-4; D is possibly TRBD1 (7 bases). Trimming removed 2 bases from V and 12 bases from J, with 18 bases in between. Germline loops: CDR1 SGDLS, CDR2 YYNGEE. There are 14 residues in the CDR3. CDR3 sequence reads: CASSVGTVGGDQYF. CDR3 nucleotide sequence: TGTGCCAGCAGCGTCGGGACAGTGGGGGGCGATCAGTACTTC.

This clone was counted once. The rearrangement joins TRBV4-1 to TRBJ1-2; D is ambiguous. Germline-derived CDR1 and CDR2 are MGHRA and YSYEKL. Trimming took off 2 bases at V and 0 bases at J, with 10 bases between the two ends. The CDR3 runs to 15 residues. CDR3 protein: CASSQQRVANYGYTF. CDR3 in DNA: TGCGCCAGCAGCCAACAGAGGGTAGCTAACTATGGCTACACCTTC.

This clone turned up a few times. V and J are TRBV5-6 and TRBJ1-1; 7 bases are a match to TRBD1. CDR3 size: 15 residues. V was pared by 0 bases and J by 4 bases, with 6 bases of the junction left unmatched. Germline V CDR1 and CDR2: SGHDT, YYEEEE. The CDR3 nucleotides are TGTGCCAGCAGCTTGGGGACAGGTATGTTCACTGAAGCTTTCTTT. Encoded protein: CASSLGTGMFTEAFF.

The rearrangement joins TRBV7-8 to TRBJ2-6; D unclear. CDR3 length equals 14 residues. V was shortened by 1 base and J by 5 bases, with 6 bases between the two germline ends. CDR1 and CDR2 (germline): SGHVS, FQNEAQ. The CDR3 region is CASSLDGRANVLTF. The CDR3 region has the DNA TGTGCCAGCAGCTTAGATGGGAGGGCCAACGTCCTGACTTTC.

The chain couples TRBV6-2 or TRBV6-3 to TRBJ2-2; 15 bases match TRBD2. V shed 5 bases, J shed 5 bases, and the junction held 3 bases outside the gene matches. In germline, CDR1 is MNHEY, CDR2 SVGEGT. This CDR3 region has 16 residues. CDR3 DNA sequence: TGTGCCAGCAGTACCGGACTAGCGGGAGGGACCGGGGAGCTGTTTTTT. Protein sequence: CASSTGLAGGTGELFF.

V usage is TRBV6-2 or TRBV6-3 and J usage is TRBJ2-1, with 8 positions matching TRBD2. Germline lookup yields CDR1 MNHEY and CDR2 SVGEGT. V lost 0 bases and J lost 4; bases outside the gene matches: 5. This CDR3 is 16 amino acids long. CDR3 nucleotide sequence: TGTGCCAGCAGTTACTCTTCGGGAGGGGGTTACAATGAGCAGTTCTTC. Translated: CASSYSSGGGYNEQFF.

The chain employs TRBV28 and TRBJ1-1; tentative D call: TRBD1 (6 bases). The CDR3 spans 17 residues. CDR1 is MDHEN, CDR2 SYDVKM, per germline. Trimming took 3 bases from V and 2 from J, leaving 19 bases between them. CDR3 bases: TGTGCCAGCAGTTTTCCTATACAGGGAACGCTTAACACTGAAGCTTTCTTT. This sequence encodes CASSFPIQGTLNTEAFF. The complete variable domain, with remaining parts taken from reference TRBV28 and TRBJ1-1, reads DVKVTQSSRYLVKRTGEKVFLECVQDMDHENMFWYRQDPGLGLRLIYFSYDVKMKEKGDIPEGYSVSREKKERFSLILESASTNQTSMYLCASSFPIQGTLNTEAFFGQGTRLTVV.

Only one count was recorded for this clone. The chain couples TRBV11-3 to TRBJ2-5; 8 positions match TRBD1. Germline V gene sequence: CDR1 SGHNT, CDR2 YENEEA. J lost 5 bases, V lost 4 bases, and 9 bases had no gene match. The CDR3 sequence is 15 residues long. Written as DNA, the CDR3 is TGTGCCAGCAGCTCGGGCAGGGGGCGCGGGGAGACCCAGTACTTC. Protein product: CASSSGRGRGETQYF.

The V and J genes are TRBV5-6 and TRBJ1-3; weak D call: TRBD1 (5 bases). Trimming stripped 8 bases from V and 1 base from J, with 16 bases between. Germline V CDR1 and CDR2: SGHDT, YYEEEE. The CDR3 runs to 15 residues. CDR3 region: CARCVGRGSGNTIYF. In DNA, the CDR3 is TGTGCCAGGTGCGTGGGCCGGGGGTCTGGAAACACCATATATTTT.

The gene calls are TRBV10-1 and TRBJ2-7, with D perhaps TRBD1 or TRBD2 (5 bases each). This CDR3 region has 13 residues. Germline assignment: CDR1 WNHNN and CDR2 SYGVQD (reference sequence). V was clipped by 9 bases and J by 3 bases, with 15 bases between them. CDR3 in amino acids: CARSGTAYYEQYF. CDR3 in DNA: TGCGCCAGGTCCGGGACGGCTTACTACGAGCAGTACTTC.

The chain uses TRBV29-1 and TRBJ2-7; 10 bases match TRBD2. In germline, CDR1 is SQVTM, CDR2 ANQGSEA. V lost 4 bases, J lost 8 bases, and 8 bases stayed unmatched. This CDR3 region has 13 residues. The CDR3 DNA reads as TGCAGCGTTGTTCTAGCGGGGGAGCAGAAGCAGTACTTC. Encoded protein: CSVVLAGEQKQYF.

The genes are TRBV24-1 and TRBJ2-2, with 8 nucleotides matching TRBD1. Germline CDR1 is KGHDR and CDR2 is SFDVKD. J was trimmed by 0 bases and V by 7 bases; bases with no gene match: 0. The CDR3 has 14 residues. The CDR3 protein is CATRGQANTGELFF. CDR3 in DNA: TGTGCCACCAGGGGACAGGCGAACACCGGGGAGCTGTTTTTT.

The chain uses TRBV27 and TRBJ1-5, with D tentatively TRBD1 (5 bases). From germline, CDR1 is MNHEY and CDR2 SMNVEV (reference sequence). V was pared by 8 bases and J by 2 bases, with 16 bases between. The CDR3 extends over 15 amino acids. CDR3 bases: TGTGCCAGCGCCCGAGAGGGGTTGGGCAATCAGCCCCAGCATTTT. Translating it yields CASAREGLGNQPQHF.

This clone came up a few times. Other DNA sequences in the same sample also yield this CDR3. The CDR3 DNA follows: TGCGCCAGCAGTAGGGGATACGAGCAGTACTTC. It specifies CASSRGYEQYF. This sequence joins TRBV10-1 and TRBJ2-7, with D perhaps TRBD1 (5 bases). Germline CDR1 reads WNHNN; CDR2 reads SYGVQD (reference sequence). V lost 5 bases and J lost 4, with 6 bases in between. The length of the CDR3 is 11 residues.

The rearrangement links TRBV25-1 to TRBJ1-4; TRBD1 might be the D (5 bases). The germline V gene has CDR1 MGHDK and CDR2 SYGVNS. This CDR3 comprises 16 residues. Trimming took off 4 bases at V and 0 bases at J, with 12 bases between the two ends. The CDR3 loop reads CASSGGVHATNEKLFF. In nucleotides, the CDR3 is TGTGCCAGCAGTGGGGGGGTACATGCAACTAATGAAAAACTGTTTTTT.

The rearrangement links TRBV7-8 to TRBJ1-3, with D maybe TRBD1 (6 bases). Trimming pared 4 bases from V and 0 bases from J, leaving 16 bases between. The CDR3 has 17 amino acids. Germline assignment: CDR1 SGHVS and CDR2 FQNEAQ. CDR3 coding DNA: TGTGCCAGCAGCTCCGACAGGACTCCTCTCTCTGGAAACACCATATATTTT. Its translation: CASSSDRTPLSGNTIYF.

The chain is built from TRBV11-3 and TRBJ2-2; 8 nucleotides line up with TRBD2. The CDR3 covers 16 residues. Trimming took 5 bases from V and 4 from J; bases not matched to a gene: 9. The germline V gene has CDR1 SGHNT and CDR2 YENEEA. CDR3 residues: CASSPSLAEGTGELFF. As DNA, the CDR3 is TGTGCCAGCAGCCCGTCACTAGCGGAGGGCACCGGGGAGCTGTTTTTT. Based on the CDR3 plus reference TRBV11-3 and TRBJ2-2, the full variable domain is EAGVVQSPRYKIIEKKQPVAFWCNPISGHNTLYWYLQNLGQGPELLIRYENEEAVDDSQLPKDRFSAERLKGVDSTLKIQPAELGDSAVYLCASSPSLAEGTGELFFGEGSRLTVL.

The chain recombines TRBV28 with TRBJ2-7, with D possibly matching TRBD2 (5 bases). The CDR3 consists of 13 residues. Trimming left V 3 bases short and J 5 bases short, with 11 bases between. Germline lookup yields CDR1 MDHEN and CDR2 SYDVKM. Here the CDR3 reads CASSLRGSDEQYF. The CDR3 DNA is TGTGCCAGCAGTTTGAGAGGGAGCGACGAGCAGTACTTC. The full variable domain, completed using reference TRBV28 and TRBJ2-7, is DVKVTQSSRYLVKRTGEKVFLECVQDMDHENMFWYRQDPGLGLRLIYFSYDVKMKEKGDIPEGYSVSREKKERFSLILESASTNQTSMYLCASSLRGSDEQYFGPGTRLTVT.

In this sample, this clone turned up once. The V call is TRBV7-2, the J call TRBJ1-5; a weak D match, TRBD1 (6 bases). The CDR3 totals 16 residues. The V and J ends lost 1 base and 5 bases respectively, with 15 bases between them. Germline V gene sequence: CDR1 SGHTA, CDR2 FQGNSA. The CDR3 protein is CASSLEGGRRDQPQHF. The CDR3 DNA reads TGTGCCAGCAGCTTAGAAGGGGGGCGAAGAGATCAGCCCCAGCATTTT.

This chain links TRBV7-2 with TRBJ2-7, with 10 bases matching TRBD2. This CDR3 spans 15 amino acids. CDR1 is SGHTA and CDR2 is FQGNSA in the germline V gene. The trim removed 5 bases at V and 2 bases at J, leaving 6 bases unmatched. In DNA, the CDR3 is TGTGCCAGCAGCGCCCGGACTAGCGGACCCTACGAGCAGTACTTC. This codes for CASSARTSGPYEQYF.

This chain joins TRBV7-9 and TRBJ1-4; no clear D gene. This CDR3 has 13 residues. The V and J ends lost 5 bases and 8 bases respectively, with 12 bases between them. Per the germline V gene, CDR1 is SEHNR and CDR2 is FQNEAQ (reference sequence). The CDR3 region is CASSPEGREKLFF. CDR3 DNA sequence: TGTGCCAGCAGCCCCGAAGGTCGAGAAAAACTGTTTTTT.

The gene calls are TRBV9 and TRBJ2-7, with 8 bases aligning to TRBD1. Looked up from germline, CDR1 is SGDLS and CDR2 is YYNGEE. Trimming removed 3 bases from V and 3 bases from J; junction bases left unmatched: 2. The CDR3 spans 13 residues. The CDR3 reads CASSGGTGYEQYF. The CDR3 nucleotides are TGTGCCAGCAGCGGAGGGACAGGCTACGAGCAGTACTTC.

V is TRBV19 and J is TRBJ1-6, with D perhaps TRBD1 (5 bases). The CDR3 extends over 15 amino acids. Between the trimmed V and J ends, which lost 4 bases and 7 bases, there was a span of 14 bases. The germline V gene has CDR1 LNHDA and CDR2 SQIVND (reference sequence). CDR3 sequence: CASSTSGTGNSPLHF. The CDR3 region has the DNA TGTGCCAGTAGTACCTCCGGGACGGGGAATTCACCCCTCCACTTT.

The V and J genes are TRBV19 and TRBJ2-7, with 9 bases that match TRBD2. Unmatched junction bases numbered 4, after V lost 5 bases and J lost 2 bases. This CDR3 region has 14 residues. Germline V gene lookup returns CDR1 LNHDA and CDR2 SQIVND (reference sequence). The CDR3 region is CASSLSGRTYEQYF. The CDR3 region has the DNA TGTGCCAGTAGTCTTAGCGGGAGAACCTACGAGCAGTACTTC.